This T cell receptor (beta chain) is drawn from a study of cytomegalovirus exposure and HLA in healthy donors. Of note for this clone: Its antigen is as yet unknown.

The PCR ran on 60 Vbeta and 13 Jbeta primers. Clones were sequenced by immunoSEQ multiplex PCR, and TCRdb holds only the in-frame ones, with some missing. The sample lists some 160,000 clones; approximately 76% were seen once. Trimming removed 0 bases at V and 6 bases at J, with 6 bases between. The CDR3 length is 13 residues. The germline gives CDR1 SGDLS, CDR2 YYNGEE. Regarding the study as a whole: Later analysis demonstrated an association between a missense DCLRE1C variant and TCR beta V- and J-gene trimming. HLA allele associations emerged for 17,000 or so TCR beta sequences in a later analysis, at 0.05 false discovery rate.

Sample: PBMCs. The chain has TRBV9 and TRBJ2-2, with D possibly TRBD1 on 5 matching bases. The clonotype originates from a woman aged 18 to 35 in good health and CMV-seropositive. CDR3 bases: TGTGCCAGCAGCGTAGACAGGTCCGGGGAGCTGTTTTTT. This encodes CASSVDRSGELFF.